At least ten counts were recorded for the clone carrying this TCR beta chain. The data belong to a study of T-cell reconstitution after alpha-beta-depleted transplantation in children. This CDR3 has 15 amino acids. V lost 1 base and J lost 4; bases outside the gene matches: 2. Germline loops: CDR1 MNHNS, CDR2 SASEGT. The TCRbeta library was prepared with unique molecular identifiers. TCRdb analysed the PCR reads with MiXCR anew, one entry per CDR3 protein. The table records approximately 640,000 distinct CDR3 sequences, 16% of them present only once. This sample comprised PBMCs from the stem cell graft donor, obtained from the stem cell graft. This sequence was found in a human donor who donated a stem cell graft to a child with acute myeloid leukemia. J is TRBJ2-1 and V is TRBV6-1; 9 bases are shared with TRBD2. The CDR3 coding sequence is TGTGCCAGCAGTGAAGGAGCGGGGGGTTACAATGAGCAGTTCTTC. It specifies CASSEGAGGYNEQFF.